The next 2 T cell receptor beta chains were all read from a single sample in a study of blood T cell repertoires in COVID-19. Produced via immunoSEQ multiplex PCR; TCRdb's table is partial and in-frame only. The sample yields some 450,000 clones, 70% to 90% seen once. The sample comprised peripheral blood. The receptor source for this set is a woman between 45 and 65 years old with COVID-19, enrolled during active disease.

This CDR3 is CASSSIRGMNTEAFF. In DNA, the CDR3 is TGTGCCAGCAGTTCCATCAGGGGCATGAACACTGAAGCTTTCTTT. The genes are TRBV27 and TRBJ1-1, with D tentatively TRBD1 (6 bases). Germline V gives CDR1 MNHEY, CDR2 SMNVEV (reference sequence). This CDR3 region has 15 residues. Trimming took off 4 bases at V and 0 bases at J, with 12 bases between the two ends.

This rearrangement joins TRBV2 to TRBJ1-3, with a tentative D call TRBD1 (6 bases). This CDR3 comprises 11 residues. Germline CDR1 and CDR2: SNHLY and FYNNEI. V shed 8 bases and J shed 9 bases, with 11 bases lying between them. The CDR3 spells CASAQGATIYF. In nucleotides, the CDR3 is TGTGCCAGCGCACAGGGCGCCACCATATATTTT.